The 3 T cell receptor beta chains below come from one sample, sequenced in a study of T cell responses to AZD1222 COVID-19 vaccine. TCRdb's copy holds only in-frame clones and misses some; the assay was immunoSEQ multiplex PCR. Here the sample spans more than 150,000 clones, about 90% being singletons. The material was peripheral blood, obtained on day 0 of AZD1222 vaccination. These receptors originate from an adult in good health.

This clone was detected a few times. The rearrangement uses TRBV5-1 and TRBJ1-5, with D possibly being TRBD1 (5 bases). V lost 2 bases, J lost 1 base, and 10 bases lay in between. This CDR3 contains 15 residues. Germline CDR1 and CDR2: SGHRS and YFSETQ. The CDR3 reads CASSFEGRSNQPQHF. DNA for the CDR3: TGCGCCAGCAGCTTCGAGGGGAGAAGCAATCAGCCCCAGCATTTT.

V and J are TRBV29-1 and TRBJ2-7, with TRBD1 matching 9 bases. Germline V lookup: CDR1 SQVTM, CDR2 ANQGSEA. After removal of 4 bases from V and 5 bases from J, the junction contained 6 bases not matched to a gene. The CDR3 is made up of 13 amino acids. The chain's CDR3 is CSVALRQGDEQYF. The CDR3 DNA follows: TGCAGCGTTGCCCTAAGACAGGGGGACGAGCAGTACTTC.

The chain employs TRBV7-2 and TRBJ2-3; D ambiguous. Germline V gene sequence: CDR1 SGHTA, CDR2 FQGNSA. The CDR3 is made up of 14 amino acids. Trimming removed 4 bases at V and 8 bases at J, with 16 bases between. The CDR3 DNA reads TGTGCCAGCAGCTCCTTAGGCCGCCCAGCTACGCAGTATTTT. Translated: CASSSLGRPATQYF.